This TCR beta chain was obtained from a study of blood T cell repertoires in COVID-19. On the study more broadly: Italy, Spain and the United States were the sources of the convalescent and acute COVID-19 samples. Sample material is recorded as cDNA or gDNA derived from T cells, B-cell-depleted T cells, or PBMCs.

Only in-frame clones appear in the TCRdb table, and some are missing; sequencing was by immunoSEQ multiplex PCR. The sample lists about 180,000 clones, 81% seen once, with over 9.5% in the top ten. The CDR3 is made up of 15 amino acids. Germline values: CDR1 SNHLY, CDR2 FYNNEI. Sequencing was performed on peripheral blood. The sequence came from a woman older than 75 with COVID-19, enrolled during active disease. The chain links TRBV2 to TRBJ1-2; 7 bases line up with TRBD1. CDR3 sequence (DNA): TGTGAGGTGGAGACAGGGAACGAGGCTAACTATGGCTACACCTTC. It encodes CEVETGNEANYGYTF.